These 26 T cell receptor beta chains were all obtained from the same sample, sequenced in a study of beta chain features in type 1 diabetes. Expressed TCRB transcripts were sequenced, since all the RNA that had been isolated was reverse transcribed. TCRdb keeps only in-frame clones here, not all; method: immunoSEQ multiplex PCR. This table holds about 180,000 clones, about 13% found once. The sequencing input was central memory CD4+ T cells from blood. The receptors originated from a woman younger than 35 in good health.

The chain has TRBV5-1 and TRBJ1-4; perhaps TRBD1 as D (6 bases). The CDR3 spans 15 residues. Germline V gene sequence: CDR1 SGHRS, CDR2 YFSETQ. Trimming removed 5 bases from V and 4 bases from J, with 15 bases in between. The CDR3 region is CASSTQGQYNEKLFF. In DNA, the CDR3 is TGCGCCAGCAGTACGCAGGGGCAGTATAATGAAAAACTGTTTTTT.

This clone was observed a few times. The rearrangement links TRBV29-1 to TRBJ1-3; 11 nucleotides line up with TRBD1. The germline gives CDR1 SQVTM, CDR2 ANQGSEA. The V and J ends lost 6 bases and 4 bases, in that order; junction bases with no gene match: 8. This CDR3 has 15 amino acids. The CDR3 region has the DNA TGCAGCGTATCCGGGACAGGGGGAGCGGGAAACACCATATATTTT. This gives the protein CSVSGTGGAGNTIYF.

This rearrangement joins TRBV23-1 to TRBJ2-6; D is undetermined. TRBV23-1 is known as an ORF, though its function is uncertain. Between the trimmed V and J ends, which lost 4 bases and 0 bases, there was a span of 13 bases. The CDR3 loop spans 17 amino acids. In DNA, the CDR3 is TGCGCCAGCAGTCTGGTTGCAGCGAGCTCTGGGGCCAACGTCCTGACTTTC. This encodes CASSLVAASSGANVLTF.

The sample holds a few counts of this clone. The J gene is TRBJ2-2, the V gene TRBV10-3; TRBD2 aligns across 10 bases. The CDR3 length is 18 residues. Germline V gives CDR1 ENHRY, CDR2 SYGVKD. Trimming cost V 0 bases and J 5 bases; bases outside gene matches: 9. CDR3 coding DNA: TGTGCCATCAGTGAGTCAAGCGGGAGGGCCAGGAGTACCGGGGAGCTGTTTTTT. This encodes CAISESSGRARSTGELFF.

This chain joins TRBV6-5 and TRBJ2-1; D is perhaps TRBD2 (6 bases). Germline values: CDR1 MNHEY, CDR2 SVGAGI. Trimming stripped 6 bases from V and 0 bases from J, with 9 bases between. The CDR3 spans 14 residues. The CDR3 reads CASRSSASYNEQFF. The DNA for the CDR3 is TGTGCCAGCAGATCTAGCGCCTCCTACAATGAGCAGTTCTTC.

This clone has more than one count but fewer than ten. The CDR3 DNA sequence: TGTGCCAGCACCCAGGGGAGATCTTCTGGGGCCAACGTCCTGACTTTC. It translates to CASTQGRSSGANVLTF. V and J are TRBV28 and TRBJ2-6; tentatively, D is TRBD1 (6 bases). With 7 bases removed from V and 1 base from J, the gap between germline ends came to 14 bases. The length of the CDR3 is 16 residues. Germline lookup yields CDR1 MDHEN and CDR2 SYDVKM.

Only a few counts were recorded for this clone. V is TRBV28 and J is TRBJ2-1, with D hard to call. The CDR3 has 11 amino acids. Germline-derived CDR1 and CDR2 are MDHEN and SYDVKM. Trimming removed 5 bases from V and 6 bases from J, with 5 bases in between. The CDR3 coding sequence is TGTGCCAGCAGTACAGTCAATGAGCAGTTCTTC. Translated, it gives CASSTVNEQFF.

This rearrangement joins TRBV5-5 to TRBJ2-2, with no clear D. The germline V and J ends were trimmed by 0 bases and 5 bases, with 5 bases remaining between them. The CDR3 is 13 residues long. Looked up from germline, CDR1 is SGHKS and CDR2 is YYEKEE (reference sequence). The CDR3: CASSLVGTGELFF. The CDR3 DNA sequence: TGTGCCAGCAGCTTGGTCGGGACCGGGGAGCTGTTTTTT.

This clone has a handful of counts. The chain carries TRBV6-1 and TRBJ1-5; D is unclear. V lost 8 bases and J 2 bases, leaving 16 bases between the germline ends. Germline V lookup: CDR1 MNHNS, CDR2 SASEGT. This CDR3 region has 15 residues. The CDR3 DNA reads TGTGCCAGCCGGGCCGAATTTAGCGGCAATCAGCCCCAGCATTTT. It is translated as CASRAEFSGNQPQHF.

The chain couples TRBV30 to TRBJ2-7; perhaps TRBD2 as D (6 bases). The CDR3 totals 14 residues. Looked up from germline, CDR1 is GTSNPN and CDR2 is SVGIG (reference sequence). V was cut by 2 bases and J by 0 bases, with 11 bases left in between. CDR3 sequence reads: CAWSTGGVSYEQYF. The CDR3 DNA sequence: TGTGCCTGGAGTACCGGCGGGGTCTCCTACGAGCAGTACTTC.

This clone has more than one count but fewer than ten. This chain joins TRBV18 and TRBJ1-1; no reliable D call. The CDR3 spans 13 residues. V was clipped by 2 bases and J by 2 bases, with 6 bases between them. Germline assignment: CDR1 KGHSH and CDR2 LQKENI. The CDR3 nucleotides are TGTGCCAGCTCACCAGGAGTAAACACTGAAGCTTTCTTT. This translates into CASSPGVNTEAFF.

The rearrangement links TRBV5-1 to TRBJ2-7, with D possibly being TRBD1 (6 bases). Deletions cut 2 bases from V and 6 bases from J, with 18 bases between. CDR3 length equals 15 residues. Germline V lookup: CDR1 SGHRS, CDR2 YFSETQ. The CDR3 nucleotides are TGCGCCAGCAGCTTCGATAGGGACATCCAAATCGAGCAGTACTTC. Its translation: CASSFDRDIQIEQYF.

This sequence joins TRBV10-2 and TRBJ2-7, with 10 bases that match TRBD2. Losses at the gene ends were 3 bases for V and 7 bases for J; bases not matched to a gene: 6. The germline gives CDR1 WSHSY, CDR2 SAAADI. This CDR3 comprises 14 residues. CDR3 loop: CASSDLAGAREQYF. CDR3 nucleotides: TGCGCCAGCAGTGATCTAGCGGGAGCGAGAGAGCAGTACTTC.

This clone has just a few counts. V usage is TRBV5-5 and J usage is TRBJ2-5, with 7 positions matching TRBD1. Germline trimming cut 4 bases from V and 5 bases from J; bases unmatched to any gene: 5. The germline V gene encodes CDR1 SGHKS and CDR2 YYEKEE (reference sequence). This CDR3 spans 13 amino acids. CDR3 region: CASSLDRRETQYF. The CDR3 nucleotides are TGTGCCAGCAGCCTGGACAGGCGGGAGACCCAGTACTTC. Together with reference TRBV5-5 and TRBJ2-5, the CDR3 gives the full variable domain: DAGVTQSPTHLIKTRGQQVTLRCSPISGHKSVSWYQQVLGQGPQFIFQYYEKEERGRGNFPDRFSARQFPNYSSELNVNALLLGDSALYLCASSLDRRETQYFGPGTRLLVL.

This clone was observed a few times. V is TRBV6-5 and J is TRBJ2-5, with D perhaps TRBD2 (5 bases). The germline gives CDR1 MNHEY, CDR2 SVGAGI. CDR3 length equals 13 residues. V gave up 4 bases and J gave up 3 bases, with 9 bases separating them. CDR3 region: CASSSRAKETQYF. DNA for the CDR3: TGTGCCAGCAGTTCGCGGGCCAAAGAGACCCAGTACTTC.

This chain connects TRBV7-2 to TRBJ1-1; no clear D. Trimming shortened V by 3 bases and J by 8 bases, and 16 bases separated the two germline ends. Germline assignment: CDR1 SGHTA and CDR2 FQGNSA. The CDR3 is 14 residues long. The CDR3 sequence is CASSFSPSLLEAFF. The CDR3, as DNA: TGTGCCAGCAGCTTTTCCCCCTCGCTACTCGAAGCTTTCTTT.

This clone was found a few times. The genes are TRBV5-1 and TRBJ1-4; 8 bases align to TRBD1. The junction had 9 bases not matched to a gene; V was cut back by 4 bases and J by 10 bases. Germline V lookup: CDR1 SGHRS, CDR2 YFSETQ. The CDR3 is 14 amino acids. CDR3 in DNA: TGCGCCAGCAGCCCCTTGGACAGGGACGGAAAACTGTTTTTT. This gives the protein CASSPLDRDGKLFF.

The V call is TRBV15, the J call TRBJ1-5; 7 positions agree with TRBD1. This CDR3 comprises 12 residues. The V gene's germline CDR1 is LNHNV and CDR2 YYDKDF (reference sequence). J gave up 15 bases and V 1 base, and 6 bases lay outside the gene matches. As DNA, the CDR3 is TGTGCCACCAGCAGAGGACAGGGCGGTCTGCATTTT. This gives the protein CATSRGQGGLHF.

The chain uses TRBV11-2 and TRBJ1-5, with TRBD1 identical over 10 bases. The CDR3 totals 16 residues. Germline V CDR1 and CDR2: SGHAT, FQNNGV. V was clipped by 5 bases and J by 6 bases; unmatched bases: 10. The CDR3 region has the DNA TGTGCCAGCAGCCCAACCGGGACAGGGGTTAGTCAGCCCCAGCATTTT. It encodes CASSPTGTGVSQPQHF.

V usage is TRBV29-1 and J usage is TRBJ1-1; tentative D call: TRBD1 (6 bases). The V gene's germline CDR1 is SQVTM and CDR2 ANQGSEA. V shed 4 bases and J shed 3 bases, with 9 bases lying between them. CDR3 size: 12 residues. CDR3 in amino acids: CSVVRTDTEAFF. Here the CDR3 DNA reads TGCAGCGTTGTGAGGACAGACACTGAAGCTTTCTTT.

This clone was seen more than once but under ten times. This rearrangement joins TRBV4-1 to TRBJ1-2, with TRBD1 identical over 9 bases. The germline V gene has CDR1 MGHRA and CDR2 YSYEKL. The CDR3 sequence is 16 residues long. V lost 4 bases to trimming and J lost 0 bases; unmatched junction nucleotides: 6. CDR3 coding DNA: TGCGCCAGCAGCCCGGACAGGGGTCGAGCTAACTATGGCTACACCTTC. Protein product: CASSPDRGRANYGYTF.

The sample holds a few counts of this clone. The V call is TRBV29-1, the J call TRBJ1-2; 8 positions match TRBD1. The length of the CDR3 is 13 residues. Germline CDR1 and CDR2: SQVTM and ANQGSEA. After removal of 5 bases from V and 2 bases from J, the junction contained 4 bases not matched to a gene. The CDR3 loop is CSVQGQGNYGYTF. Here the CDR3 DNA reads TGCAGCGTTCAAGGACAGGGAAACTATGGCTACACCTTC.

This clone has just a few counts. V gene TRBV7-2 combines with J gene TRBJ1-1; possibly TRBD1 for D (5 bases). This CDR3 region has 14 residues. V gave up 0 bases and J gave up 11 bases, with 16 bases separating them. The germline V gene encodes CDR1 SGHTA and CDR2 FQGNSA. The DNA for the CDR3 is TGTGCCAGCAGCTTAGCTTTTGGGGCGGTCCAGGCTTTCTTT. It is translated as CASSLAFGAVQAFF.

A few counts support this clone. V is TRBV28 and J is TRBJ2-1, with 11 bases matching TRBD1. J was trimmed by 7 bases and V by 5 bases; bases with no gene match: 13. CDR3 length equals 17 residues. Germline V CDR1 and CDR2: MDHEN, SYDVKM. CDR3 amino acids: CASSHNGQGAGINEQFF. The CDR3 nucleotides are TGTGCCAGCAGTCACAACGGACAGGGGGCGGGAATAAATGAGCAGTTCTTC.

The V call is TRBV15, the J call TRBJ2-7; 8 bases agree with TRBD2. J was trimmed by 2 bases and V by 5 bases; bases with no gene match: 2. CDR3 length equals 13 residues. Germline loops: CDR1 LNHNV, CDR2 YYDKDF (reference sequence). CDR3 region: CATSSGLAYEQYF. The CDR3 nucleotides are TGTGCCACCAGCTCGGGACTAGCCTACGAGCAGTACTTC. The whole variable domain, filled in from reference TRBV15 and TRBJ2-7, reads DAMVIQNPRYQVTQFGKPVTLSCSQTLNHNVMYWYQQKSSQAPKLLFHYYDKDFNNEADTPDNFQSRRPNTSFCFLDIRSPGLGDTAMYLCATSSGLAYEQYFGPGTRLTVT.

This clone was found a few times. J is TRBJ2-5 and V is TRBV14; D call uncertain. This CDR3 contains 16 residues. CDR1 is SGHDN, CDR2 FVKESK, per germline. V was shortened by 3 bases and J by 0 bases, with 14 bases between the two germline ends. The CDR3 is CASSHVEKPYQETQYF. CDR3 coding DNA: TGTGCCAGCAGCCACGTCGAGAAACCGTACCAAGAGACCCAGTACTTC. Complete variable domain (other parts from reference TRBV14 and TRBJ2-5): EAGVTQFPSHSVIEKGQTVTLRCDPISGHDNLYWYRRVMGKEIKFLLHFVKESKQDESGMPNNRFLAERTGGTYSTLKVQPAELEDSGVYFCASSHVEKPYQETQYFGPGTRLLVL.